Below, 3 T cell receptor beta chains from the same sample are listed, as sequenced in a study of shared clonotypes between healthy human individuals (dated by TCRdb to 2020 to 2021). Libraries were prepared through the immunoSEQ multiplex PCR assay. TCRdb took over this immuneACCESS table, retaining in-frame rearrangements with V and J assigned. Such tables are incomplete; in checked studies, under half of the missing clones stem from an unresolved V gene, and the remainder is unexplained. In this sample the table shows hundreds of thousands of clones, 60% to 75% of which occur a single time. The ten top clones hold around 2% of the sample. The specimen was memory CD4+ T cells sorted from blood. The meaning of the sample's cell subset or site label: CD45RA-negative fraction. All receptors derive from a woman in her twenties or thirties in good health.

The J gene is TRBJ2-5, the V gene TRBV7-9, with D unclear. Germline V lookup: CDR1 SEHNR, CDR2 FQNEAQ (reference sequence). The CDR3 extends over 13 amino acids. Trimming removed 2 bases from V and 5 bases from J, with 9 bases in between. CDR3: CASSLTAKETQYF. CDR3 sequence (DNA): TGTGCCAGCAGCTTAACGGCAAAGGAGACCCAGTACTTC.

The chain couples TRBV21-1 to TRBJ2-7; TRBD2 reflects the table's D call only, with no check against the DNA. TRBV21-1 counts as a pseudogene. The CDR3 has 19 amino acids. CDR3 region: CASSKVRAAAGTPLYEQYF. The DNA of the CDR3 is TGTGCCAGCAGCAAAGTCCGCGCAGCAGCGGGGACTCCTCTGTACGAGCAGTACTTC.

As DNA, the CDR3 is TGTGCCAGTAGTAACATCGATCAGCCCCAGCATTTT. Its translation is CASSNIDQPQHF. The chain links TRBV19 to TRBJ1-5; no reliable D call. CDR1 is LNHDA and CDR2 is SQIVND in the germline V gene (reference sequence). Trimming removed 4 bases from V and 5 bases from J, with 6 bases in between. The CDR3 length is 12 residues.